A single sample is the source of the 31 T cell receptor beta chains below, sequenced in a study of CD8+CD57+ T cells in acquired aplastic anemia. Patients picked for sequencing had shown CD8+CD57+ cell expansion detected by flow cytometry. The study profiled TCR beta VDJ and CDR3 using genomic DNA as template. TCRdb recomputed calls from the reads with MiXCR, one row per CDR3 protein. Of approximately 98,000 distinct CDR3 sequences detected, about 67% appear once; the ten largest clones hold 65%. The sequenced sample was sorted CD4+, CD8+, or CD8+CD57+ T cells (not recorded which) from PBMCs. The receptors derive from a human donor with aplastic anemia.

V usage is TRBV20-1 and J usage is TRBJ2-1; D is undetermined. CDR1 and CDR2 from the germline V gene are DFQATT and SNEGSKA (reference sequence). The CDR3 extends over 16 amino acids. The V gene lost 3 bases and the J gene lost 6 bases, with 21 bases spanning the gap. The CDR3 sequence: CSASHRDGHPANEQFF. The CDR3 DNA is TGCAGTGCTAGCCACCGCGACGGTCACCCTGCCAATGAGCAGTTCTTC.

The V call is TRBV5-1, the J call TRBJ2-7; the match to TRBD1 covers 7 bases. Germline V lookup: CDR1 SGHRS, CDR2 YFSETQ. The junction had 9 bases not matched to a gene; V was cut back by 0 bases and J by 6 bases. The CDR3 is 15 amino acids. The CDR3 region is CASSLGRGQSSEQYF. The CDR3, as DNA: TGCGCCAGCAGCTTGGGAAGGGGACAGTCAAGCGAGCAGTACTTC.

This clonotype was picked up one time. The chain recombines TRBV15 with TRBJ2-1; 9 nucleotides match TRBD1. The V gene end was trimmed by 5 bases and the J gene end by 6 bases; junction bases not matched to a gene: 11. The CDR3 has 16 residues. Germline lookup yields CDR1 LNHNV and CDR2 YYDKDF (reference sequence). The DNA for the CDR3 is TGTGCCACCAGCCCGATACGTGGGACAGGGAGCAATGAGCAGTTCTTC. Amino acids: CATSPIRGTGSNEQFF.

The chain recombines TRBV7-9 with TRBJ1-1; D uncertain. V was trimmed by 3 bases and J by 1 base, leaving 6 bases between them. The CDR3 sequence is 13 residues long. The germline V gene encodes CDR1 SEHNR and CDR2 FQNEAQ (reference sequence). CDR3 bases: TGTGCCAGCAGCTTTCTAGAGAACACTGAAGCTTTCTTT. It yields the protein CASSFLENTEAFF. Complete variable domain (other parts from reference TRBV7-9 and TRBJ1-1): DTGVSQNPRHKITKRGQNVTFRCDPISEHNRLYWYRQTLGQGPEFLTYFQNEAQLEKSRLLSDRFSAERPKGSFSTLEIQRTEQGDSAMYLCASSFLENTEAFFGQGTRLTVV.

The chain links TRBV20-1 to TRBJ2-7, with TRBD2 identical over 8 bases. V lost 6 bases to trimming and J lost 6 bases; unmatched junction nucleotides: 10. CDR1 is DFQATT, CDR2 SNEGSKA, per germline (reference sequence). The CDR3 is 13 amino acids. As DNA, the CDR3 is TGCAGTGCCAGACAAGCGGGAGTCTTCGAGCAGTACTTC. It codes for CSARQAGVFEQYF.

The chain has TRBV29-1 and TRBJ1-1; no firm D call. The CDR3 is made up of 13 amino acids. V lost 4 bases, J lost 1 base, and 10 bases lay in between. The germline V gene encodes CDR1 SQVTM and CDR2 ANQGSEA. CDR3 nucleotide sequence: TGCAGCGTTGGTCGGTTGGGGAACACTGAAGCTTTCTTT. It translates to CSVGRLGNTEAFF.

The chain recombines TRBV7-3 with TRBJ1-2; 8 bases match TRBD1. The V gene's germline CDR1 is SGHTA and CDR2 FQGTGA. The CDR3 is 15 residues long. The ends lost 0 bases at V and 6 bases at J; junction bases unmatched: 6. The chain's CDR3 is CASSLTGSGGDGYTF. CDR3 bases: TGTGCCAGCAGCTTAACTGGATCAGGGGGCGATGGCTACACCTTC.

This clonotype was observed once. CDR3 in amino acids: CASSTDRWETQYF. CDR3 DNA: TGTGCCAGCAGTACGGACCGTTGGGAGACCCAGTACTTC. The chain couples TRBV2 to TRBJ2-5, with unresolved D. The V end was cut by 5 bases, the J end by 5 bases, with 12 bases between. The length of the CDR3 is 13 residues. Germline V CDR1 and CDR2: SNHLY, FYNNEI.

The gene calls are TRBV5-1 and TRBJ2-7; 7 nucleotides agree with TRBD2. The trim removed 4 bases at V and 7 bases at J, leaving 11 bases unmatched. The germline gives CDR1 SGHRS, CDR2 YFSETQ. This CDR3 spans 14 amino acids. The CDR3 DNA sequence: TGCGCCAGCAGCCCTTGGGGGAGCGGGACTGAGCAGTACTTC. This translates into CASSPWGSGTEQYF.

This clonotype was detected only a few times. J is TRBJ1-1 and V is TRBV5-5; 9 positions match TRBD1. The CDR3 consists of 14 residues. The germline gives CDR1 SGHKS, CDR2 YYEKEE (reference sequence). V lost 2 bases and J lost 5; bases outside the gene matches: 4. The CDR3, as DNA: TGTGCCAGCAGCTTAACAGGGGGCTCAACTGAAGCTTTCTTT. Residues: CASSLTGGSTEAFF. Together with reference TRBV5-5 and TRBJ1-1, the CDR3 gives the full variable domain: DAGVTQSPTHLIKTRGQQVTLRCSPISGHKSVSWYQQVLGQGPQFIFQYYEKEERGRGNFPDRFSARQFPNYSSELNVNALLLGDSALYLCASSLTGGSTEAFFGQGTRLTVV.

This clonotype has only a few counts. V is TRBV29-1 and J is TRBJ1-1, with D possibly being TRBD1 (6 bases). Per germline, CDR1 SQVTM and CDR2 ANQGSEA. V was trimmed by 3 bases and J by 1 base, leaving 9 bases between them. The CDR3 consists of 13 residues. This CDR3 reads CSVEKQGNTEAFF. CDR3 in DNA: TGCAGCGTTGAGAAACAGGGGAACACTGAAGCTTTCTTT.

J is TRBJ1-1 and V is TRBV5-5, with 7 bases identical to TRBD1. CDR3 length equals 16 residues. Germline values: CDR1 SGHKS, CDR2 YYEKEE (reference sequence). The ends lost 7 bases at V and 0 bases at J; junction bases unmatched: 12. The CDR3 coding sequence is TGTGCCAGCGCGGGGACAGAAGAAATCATGAACACTGAAGCTTTCTTT. Translating it yields CASAGTEEIMNTEAFF.

V gene TRBV2 combines with J gene TRBJ1-5; D unclear. The CDR3 sequence is 14 residues long. Germline lookup yields CDR1 SNHLY and CDR2 FYNNEI. Trimming shortened V by 7 bases and J by 1 base, and 11 bases separated the two germline ends. As DNA, the CDR3 is TGTGCCAGCAAGGAAGGGTGGAGCAATCAGCCCCAGCATTTT. It codes for CASKEGWSNQPQHF.

The chain has TRBV15 and TRBJ2-7; 8 bases align to TRBD2. Losses at the gene ends were 3 bases for V and 6 bases for J; bases not matched to a gene: 13. The V gene's germline CDR1 is LNHNV and CDR2 YYDKDF (reference sequence). The CDR3 is 16 residues long. CDR3: CATSSGWVGRAFEQYF. CDR3 nucleotide sequence: TGTGCCACCAGCAGCGGGTGGGTCGGGAGGGCCTTCGAGCAGTACTTC.

This chain joins TRBV11-2 and TRBJ2-3; D may be TRBD2 (6 bases). Germline CDR1 SGHAT, CDR2 FQNNGV. The CDR3 sequence is 15 residues long. V was trimmed by 2 bases and J by 0 bases, leaving 9 bases between them. DNA of the CDR3: TGTGCCAGCAGCTTACAAAGCGGGAGCACAGATACGCAGTATTTT. This encodes CASSLQSGSTDTQYF.

The genes are TRBV29-1 and TRBJ2-1, with D maybe TRBD1 (5 bases). CDR3 size: 14 residues. Germline V gene lookup returns CDR1 SQVTM and CDR2 ANQGSEA. The V end was cut by 6 bases, the J end by 4 bases, with 16 bases between. The CDR3 DNA reads TGCAGCGTCCCGGTGGGGCTAACGTACAATGAGCAGTTCTTC. Amino acid sequence: CSVPVGLTYNEQFF.

The genes are TRBV20-1 and TRBJ2-7, with D perhaps matching TRBD2 (5 bases). There are 15 residues in the CDR3. CDR1 is DFQATT and CDR2 is SNEGSKA in the germline V gene (reference sequence). The V end lost 5 bases, the J end lost 3 bases, and 20 bases lay between the germline ends. This CDR3 reads CSAVSGGSGYYEQYF. The CDR3 DNA is TGCAGTGCTGTATCCGGAGGCAGCGGATACTACGAGCAGTACTTC.

The sample holds one count of this clonotype. The CDR3 DNA follows: TGCAGTGTTGCCGGGACGGCCAATACGCAGTATTTT. Amino acid sequence: CSVAGTANTQYF. The genes are TRBV20-1 and TRBJ2-3, with D perhaps given as TRBD1 or TRBD2 (5 bases each). Germline CDR1 and CDR2: DFQATT and SNEGSKA (reference sequence). CDR3 size: 12 residues. The germline V and J ends were trimmed by 7 bases and 7 bases, with 15 bases remaining between them.

This clonotype was seen only once. The chain links TRBV2 to TRBJ2-7, with 13 bases that match TRBD2. Germline V gene data show CDR1 as SNHLY and CDR2 as FYNNEI. The CDR3 sequence is 14 residues long. The V gene end was trimmed by 6 bases and the J gene end by 2 bases; junction bases not matched to a gene: 1. In DNA form, the CDR3 reads TGTGCCAGCAGAGGACTAGCGGGGGCCTACGAGCAGTACTTC. It codes for CASRGLAGAYEQYF.

V usage is TRBV20-1 and J usage is TRBJ2-1; D not resolved. CDR1 and CDR2 (germline): DFQATT, SNEGSKA (reference sequence). V was shortened by 6 bases and J by 8 bases, with 14 bases between the two germline ends. The CDR3 consists of 12 residues. The CDR3 protein is CSAPSLSHEQFF. DNA for the CDR3: TGCAGTGCCCCGAGCTTGTCCCATGAGCAGTTCTTC.

The J gene is TRBJ1-1, the V gene TRBV7-2, with D perhaps TRBD1 (5 bases). Germline V gene sequence: CDR1 SGHTA, CDR2 FQGNSA. V was trimmed by 0 bases and J by 1 base, leaving 9 bases between them. The CDR3 sequence is 15 residues long. The CDR3 DNA sequence: TGTGCCAGCAGCTTAGCGGCAGGGCGGAACACTGAAGCTTTCTTT. Amino acid sequence: CASSLAAGRNTEAFF.

The chain links TRBV29-1 to TRBJ2-2, with a weak D call TRBD2 (5 bases). Germline CDR1 is SQVTM and CDR2 is ANQGSEA. This CDR3 region has 14 residues. V lost 2 bases, J lost 0 bases, and 7 bases lay in between. This chain's CDR3 is CSVETGTNTGELFF. For the CDR3, the DNA is TGCAGCGTTGAAACCGGGACGAACACCGGGGAGCTGTTTTTT.

This clonotype came up once. The gene calls are TRBV12-3 or TRBV12-4 and TRBJ1-2; D is uncertain. V lost 4 bases and J lost 8, with 8 bases in between. The CDR3 covers 11 residues. The CDR3 DNA sequence: TGTGCCAGCAGTTCGGTATGGGGCTACACCTTC. It yields the protein CASSSVWGYTF.

The V call is TRBV5-1, the J call TRBJ2-7; D is possibly TRBD1 (6 bases). The ends were cut back, 1 base at V and 3 bases at J, with 8 bases in the middle. Germline assignment: CDR1 SGHRS and CDR2 YFSETQ. CDR3 size: 13 residues. The CDR3 spells CASSLPDSYEQYF. In nucleotides, the CDR3 is TGCGCCAGCAGCTTGCCGGACAGCTACGAGCAGTACTTC. Together with reference TRBV5-1 and TRBJ2-7, the CDR3 gives the full variable domain: KAGVTQTPRYLIKTRGQQVTLSCSPISGHRSVSWYQQTPGQGLQFLFEYFSETQRNKGNFPGRFSGRQFSNSRSEMNVSTLELGDSALYLCASSLPDSYEQYFGPGTRLTVT.

This clonotype appeared once. The chain carries TRBV6-1 and TRBJ2-3, with TRBD2 matching over 8 bases. The V gene end was trimmed by 6 bases and the J gene end by 1 base; junction bases not matched to a gene: 9. Germline values: CDR1 MNHNS, CDR2 SASEGT. CDR3 length equals 16 residues. CDR3 sequence: CASSRLTSGGTDTQYF. The CDR3 DNA is TGTGCCAGCAGCCGCTTAACTAGCGGAGGCACAGATACGCAGTATTTT.

In this sample, this clonotype turned up once. The J gene is TRBJ2-7, the V gene TRBV5-1, with D perhaps being TRBD1 or TRBD2 (5 bases each). Germline CDR1 reads SGHRS; CDR2 reads YFSETQ. This CDR3 spans 12 amino acids. V lost 5 bases and J lost 2, with 8 bases in between. CDR3 region: CASRRGAYEQYF. For the CDR3, the DNA is TGCGCCAGCAGGAGGGGAGCCTACGAGCAGTACTTC.

This chain links TRBV2 with TRBJ2-7, with D possibly TRBD1 on 6 matching bases. The CDR3 covers 13 residues. Germline assignment: CDR1 SNHLY and CDR2 FYNNEI. The V and J ends lost 3 bases and 5 bases respectively, with 11 bases between them. The CDR3 here is CASSDRGLDEQYF. CDR3 sequence (DNA): TGTGCCAGCAGTGACAGGGGATTGGACGAGCAGTACTTC.

The chain joins TRBV7-3 to TRBJ1-5; D gene ambiguous. The germline V gene encodes CDR1 SGHTA and CDR2 FQGTGA. The CDR3 contains 15 residues. V was trimmed by 2 bases and J by 4 bases, leaving 12 bases between them. CDR3 in amino acids: CASSLWGSPNQPQHF. Here the CDR3 DNA reads TGTGCCAGCAGCTTATGGGGTTCCCCAAATCAGCCCCAGCATTTT. Filled out from reference TRBV7-3 and TRBJ1-5, the complete variable domain reads GAGVSQTPSNKVTEKGKYVELRCDPISGHTALYWYRQSLGQGPEFLIYFQGTGAADDSGLPNDRFFAVRPEGSVSTLKIQRTERGDSAVYLCASSLWGSPNQPQHFGDGTRLSIL.

This rearrangement joins TRBV25-1 to TRBJ1-6; D gene ambiguous. The V end was cut by 1 base, the J end by 5 bases, with 15 bases between. The CDR3 covers 17 residues. Germline lookup yields CDR1 MGHDK and CDR2 SYGVNS. The CDR3 here is CASSESRQLQDNSPLHF. In DNA form, the CDR3 reads TGTGCCAGCAGTGAATCCCGGCAGCTTCAAGATAATTCACCCCTCCACTTT.

V usage is TRBV15 and J usage is TRBJ1-2, with TRBD1 as a possible D gene (5 bases). V lost 3 bases and J lost 7, with 15 bases in between. The CDR3 totals 14 residues. Germline V lookup: CDR1 LNHNV, CDR2 YYDKDF (reference sequence). The CDR3 bases are TGTGCCACCAGCAGGGGACCGCGTGGGAGTGGCTACACCTTC. It encodes CATSRGPRGSGYTF. Filled out from reference TRBV15 and TRBJ1-2, the complete variable domain reads DAMVIQNPRYQVTQFGKPVTLSCSQTLNHNVMYWYQQKSSQAPKLLFHYYDKDFNNEADTPDNFQSRRPNTSFCFLDIRSPGLGDTAMYLCATSRGPRGSGYTFGSGTRLTVV.

The V gene is TRBV24-1, the J gene TRBJ2-1; D is undetermined. V was shortened by 3 bases and J by 1 base, with 3 bases between the two germline ends. This CDR3 contains 13 residues. CDR1 and CDR2 (germline): KGHDR, SFDVKD. The CDR3 DNA reads TGTGCCACCAGTGATCCGTCCTACAATGAGCAGTTCTTC. Translation gives CATSDPSYNEQFF.